The T cell receptor beta chain under discussion was sequenced for a study of shared clonotypes between healthy human individuals. CDR1 is SGHRS and CDR2 is YFSETQ in the germline V gene. Trimming cost V 5 bases and J 1 base, with 9 bases left between them. The CDR3 runs 13 residues. For this clone: Other DNA sequences within the sample encode an identical CDR3.

Profiling relied on immunoSEQ multiplex PCR, and the TCRdb table lists in-frame clones only, not all of them. This sample has 950,000 to 1,100,000 clones; approximately 78% occur once, and the top ten carry roughly 0.61%. The sequence came from a man younger than 35 in good health. Some clones in this sample may be carry-over from other donors' samples. The specimen was memory CD4+ T cells from PBMCs. Specified subset: CD45RA-negative fraction. This chain uses TRBV5-1 with TRBJ2-5; perhaps TRBD2 as D (6 bases). The CDR3 sequence is CASRAGLQETQYF. In DNA form, the CDR3 reads TGCGCCAGCAGAGCGGGCCTCCAAGAGACCCAGTACTTC.